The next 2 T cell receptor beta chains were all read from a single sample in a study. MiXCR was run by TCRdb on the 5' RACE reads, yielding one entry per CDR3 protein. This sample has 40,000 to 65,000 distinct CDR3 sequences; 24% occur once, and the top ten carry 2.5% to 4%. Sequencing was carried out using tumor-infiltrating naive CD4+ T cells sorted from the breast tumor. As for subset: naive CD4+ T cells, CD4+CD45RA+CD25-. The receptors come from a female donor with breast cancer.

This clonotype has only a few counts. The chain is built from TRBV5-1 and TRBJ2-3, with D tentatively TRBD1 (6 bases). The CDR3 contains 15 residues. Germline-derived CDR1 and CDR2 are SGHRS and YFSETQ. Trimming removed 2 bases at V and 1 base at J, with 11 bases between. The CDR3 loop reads CASSFSRGGTDTQYF. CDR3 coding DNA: TGCGCCAGCAGCTTTAGCAGGGGTGGCACAGATACGCAGTATTTT.

The CDR3 nucleotides are TGTGCCAGCAGTGCCCCTTCCTACGAGCAGTACTTC. Its translation: CASSAPSYEQYF. The chain uses TRBV6-1 and TRBJ2-7; D not certain. V lost 4 bases and J 1 base, leaving 5 bases between the germline ends. Germline CDR1 MNHNS, CDR2 SASEGT. The CDR3 has 12 residues.